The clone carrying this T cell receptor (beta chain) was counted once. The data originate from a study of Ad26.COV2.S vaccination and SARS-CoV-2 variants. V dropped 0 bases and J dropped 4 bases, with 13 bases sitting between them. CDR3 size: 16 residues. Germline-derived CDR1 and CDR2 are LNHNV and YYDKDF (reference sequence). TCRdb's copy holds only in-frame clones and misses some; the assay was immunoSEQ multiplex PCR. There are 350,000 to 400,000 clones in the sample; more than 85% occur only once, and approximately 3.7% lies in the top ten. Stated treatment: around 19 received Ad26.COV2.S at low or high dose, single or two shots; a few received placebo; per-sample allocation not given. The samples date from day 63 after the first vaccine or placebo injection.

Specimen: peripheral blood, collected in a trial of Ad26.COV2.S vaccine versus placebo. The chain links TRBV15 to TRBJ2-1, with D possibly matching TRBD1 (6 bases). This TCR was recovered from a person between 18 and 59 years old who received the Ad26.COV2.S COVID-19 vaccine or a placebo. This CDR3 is CATSRETGVGYNEQFF. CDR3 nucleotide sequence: TGTGCCACCAGCAGAGAGACAGGTGTCGGGTACAATGAGCAGTTCTTC.